Detailed here is one T cell receptor (beta chain). Clones were read by immunoSEQ multiplex PCR, and TCRdb kept only the in-frame ones, dropping some. The table lists around 500,000 clones, about 78% of them singletons. Trimming removed 4 bases from V and 1 base from J, with 4 bases in between. Germline CDR1 SQVTM, CDR2 ANQGSEA. The CDR3 has 11 residues. The data stem from a study of shared clonotypes between healthy human individuals. This TCR derives from a woman in her forties in good health. Some clones in this sample may be carry-over from other donors' samples. Sequenced material: PBMCs. This chain uses TRBV29-1 with TRBJ1-1; the D is unclear. CDR3 nucleotide sequence: TGCAGCGTTGCTCGGAACACTGAAGCTTTCTTT. Amino acid sequence: CSVARNTEAFF.